What follows is one TCR beta chain and its context. As yet, its antigen is unknown. The data stem from a study of STAT5B mutations in CD4+ large granular lymphocyte leukemia. Study-wide results and limits: 8/27 top patient clones versus 2/35 control clones were TRBV06-family. The CD4+ versus CD8+ T-LGLL clonality difference may reflect limited sample size.

With 4 bases removed from V and 8 bases from J, the gap between germline ends came to 11 bases. The CDR3 is 12 residues long. The germline CDR1 and CDR2 sequences are MNHEY and SMNVEV (reference sequence). Authors' processing steps: A productive frequency of 2.59 x 10-5 was the lowest detectable. TCRdb's copy holds only in-frame clones and misses some; the assay was immunoSEQ multiplex PCR. V and J calls and clone size are copied from that table; D and trimming were computed from the DNA. The sample contains some 33,000 clones, roughly 74% of which appear only once. The chain carries TRBV27 and TRBJ1-2; no reliable D call. The sequenced sample was CD4+ T cells from blood buffy coats. The TCR originated in a human donor in good health. The CDR3 sequence: CASSSLQGGYTF. In DNA form, the CDR3 reads TGTGCCAGCAGTTCCCTCCAAGGGGGCTACACCTTC.